One and the same sample provided the 30 T cell receptor beta chains below, sequenced in a study of T cell repertoires in cytomegalovirus infection. A single record per CDR3 protein comes from TCRdb applying MiXCR to the reads. Of approximately 500,000 distinct CDR3 sequences detected, 15% to 20% appear once; the ten largest clones hold 20% to 30%. Sample: CD8+ T cells from PBMCs. Receptor source: a human donor in good health (CMV status not recorded). Some clones in this sample may be carry-over from other donors' samples.

This clonotype was seen a handful of times. The rearrangement uses TRBV6-6 and TRBJ1-3; D gene unclear. The length of the CDR3 is 8 residues. Germline loops: CDR1 MNHNY, CDR2 SVGAGI (reference sequence). V was shortened by 8 bases and J by 15 bases, with 8 bases between the two germline ends. CDR3 amino acids: CASVREYF. CDR3 DNA: TGTGCCAGCGTTAGGGAATATTTT.

This clonotype was seen ten or more times. This sequence joins TRBV4-1 and TRBJ2-1, with TRBD2 matching over 7 bases. The CDR3 length is 16 residues. Trimming cost V 4 bases and J 12 bases; bases outside gene matches: 18. CDR1 is MGHRA, CDR2 YSYEKL, per germline. The CDR3 here is CASSLRSLADKEGQFF. Written as DNA, the CDR3 is TGCGCCAGCAGCCTAAGATCTCTAGCGGACAAGGAAGGGCAGTTCTTC.

This clonotype was observed a handful of times. CDR3 loop: CASSSGGTAGELFF. CDR3 in DNA: TGTGCCAGCAGCTCAGGGGGTACGGCCGGGGAGCTGTTTTTT. This sequence joins TRBV7-9 and TRBJ2-2; the match to TRBD1 covers 7 bases. Per germline, CDR1 SEHNR and CDR2 FQNEAQ (reference sequence). The V and J ends lost 4 bases and 6 bases, in that order; junction bases with no gene match: 5. There are 14 residues in the CDR3.

This clonotype was seen at least ten times. This chain uses TRBV10-3 with TRBJ2-7, with 11 positions matching TRBD2. V gave up 0 bases and J gave up 5 bases; unmatched junction bases: 6. The CDR3 runs to 16 residues. Germline V lookup: CDR1 ENHRY, CDR2 SYGVKD. CDR3 in DNA: TGTGCCATCAGTGAGTCAACTAGCGGGAGTACCAACGAGCAGTACTTC. It is translated as CAISESTSGSTNEQYF.

The chain has TRBV6-4 and TRBJ2-3; 11 bases agree with TRBD2. V lost 0 bases and J lost 6; bases outside the gene matches: 11. Germline V gene lookup returns CDR1 MRHNA and CDR2 SNTAGT. The CDR3 runs to 18 residues. CDR3: CASSDSGLAGGPGDTQYF. As DNA, the CDR3 is TGTGCCAGCAGTGACTCGGGTCTAGCGGGAGGCCCCGGGGATACGCAGTATTTT.

This clonotype was detected many times. The V gene is TRBV6-5, the J gene TRBJ2-1, with 11 nucleotides matching TRBD2. J lost 6 bases, V lost 6 bases, and 7 bases had no gene match. The germline V gene has CDR1 MNHEY and CDR2 SVGAGI. This CDR3 is built from 15 residues. CDR3 protein: CASSIAGGPTNEQFF. In nucleotides, the CDR3 is TGTGCCAGCAGCATAGCGGGGGGGCCGACCAATGAGCAGTTCTTC.

The rearrangement uses TRBV2 and TRBJ2-5; 15 bases are shared with TRBD2. This CDR3 spans 15 amino acids. V lost 4 bases to trimming and J lost 3 bases; unmatched junction nucleotides: 0. The germline CDR1 and CDR2 sequences are SNHLY and FYNNEI. The CDR3 loop is CASSGTSGGEETQYF. As DNA, the CDR3 is TGTGCCAGCAGTGGGACTAGCGGGGGGGAAGAGACCCAGTACTTC.

This clonotype was counted ten times or more. V is TRBV7-9 and J is TRBJ2-2, with 9 bases lining up with TRBD1. The CDR3 spans 16 residues. Losses at the gene ends were 3 bases for V and 4 bases for J; bases not matched to a gene: 6. Germline V CDR1 and CDR2: SEHNR, FQNEAQ (reference sequence). The CDR3 spells CASSLKDRGFTGELFF. CDR3 sequence (DNA): TGTGCCAGCAGCTTGAAGGACAGGGGTTTCACCGGGGAGCTGTTTTTT.

This clonotype was detected many times. This rearrangement joins TRBV7-2 to TRBJ1-1; 11 bases fit TRBD1. The CDR3 contains 14 residues. CDR1 and CDR2 from the germline V gene are SGHTA and FQGNSA. Germline trimming cut 4 bases from V and 7 bases from J; bases unmatched to any gene: 5. CDR3 sequence: CASSSWTGGNEAFF. As DNA, the CDR3 is TGTGCCAGCAGCTCGTGGACAGGGGGCAATGAAGCTTTCTTT.

The sample holds many counts of this clonotype. J is TRBJ2-5 and V is TRBV6-2 or TRBV6-3, with unresolved D. There are 14 residues in the CDR3. Trimming shortened V by 0 bases and J by 4 bases, and 9 bases separated the two germline ends. Germline CDR1 reads MNHEY; CDR2 reads SVGEGT. The CDR3 sequence: CASSYSRHVETQYF. The CDR3 region has the DNA TGTGCCAGCAGTTACTCTCGCCATGTAGAGACCCAGTACTTC.

This clonotype appeared many times. The chain is built from TRBV12-3 or TRBV12-4 and TRBJ1-6; TRBD1 agrees at 10 bases. The CDR3 extends over 15 amino acids. The V gene end was trimmed by 3 bases and the J gene end by 9 bases; junction bases not matched to a gene: 5. CDR3 nucleotides: TGTGCCAGCAGTTTGACAGGGGGCGGGAGTTCACCCCTCCACTTT. It yields the protein CASSLTGGGSSPLHF.

In its sample, this clonotype was seen many times. CDR3 region: CASSLPGLGGNEQFF. CDR3 nucleotides: TGTGCCAGCAGTTTACCGGGACTAGGGGGGAATGAGCAGTTCTTC. The genes are TRBV12-3 or TRBV12-4 and TRBJ2-1, with 8 bases aligning to TRBD2. The J segment lost 7 bases and the V segment lost 2 bases, leaving 7 bases of the junction unmatched. This CDR3 spans 15 amino acids.

In this sample, this clonotype turned up many times. The chain has TRBV7-2 and TRBJ2-7, with a weak D call TRBD2 (5 bases). Germline V CDR1 and CDR2: SGHTA, FQGNSA. V was pared by 4 bases and J by 6 bases, with 13 bases between. The CDR3 sequence is 13 residues long. This chain's CDR3 is CASSWGVGSEQYF. The DNA for the CDR3 is TGTGCCAGCAGCTGGGGTGTAGGGAGCGAGCAGTACTTC.

The V call is TRBV7-9, the J call TRBJ2-7; D uncertain. V shed 6 bases and J shed 3 bases, with 6 bases lying between them. The CDR3 totals 11 residues. Germline V gene sequence: CDR1 SEHNR, CDR2 FQNEAQ (reference sequence). CDR3 sequence (DNA): TGTGCCAGCAGTCATGACTACGAGCAGTACTTC. Protein product: CASSHDYEQYF.

This clonotype came up a few times. This chain uses TRBV4-2 with TRBJ2-4; maybe TRBD2 (5 bases). V was clipped by 0 bases and J by 6 bases, with 12 bases between them. Germline V lookup: CDR1 LGHNA, CDR2 YNFKEQ. This CDR3 comprises 15 residues. The CDR3 here is CASSQESFAGNIQYF. Written as DNA, the CDR3 is TGTGCCAGCAGCCAAGAGTCCTTTGCGGGAAACATTCAGTACTTC.

There are a few counts of this clonotype. The J gene is TRBJ2-2, the V gene TRBV4-1; D gene uncertain. Trimming took off 4 bases at V and 4 bases at J, with 13 bases between the two ends. Germline V lookup: CDR1 MGHRA, CDR2 YSYEKL. The CDR3 sequence is 15 residues long. In DNA form, the CDR3 reads TGCGCCAGCAGCCGCGAGGAGAGGACCACCGGGGAGCTGTTTTTT. Translated, it gives CASSREERTTGELFF.

CDR3 sequence (DNA): TGTGCCAGCAGCGTGGGACGGACTAGCGGTTTCAATGAGCAGTTCTTC. Amino acids: CASSVGRTSGFNEQFF. The gene calls are TRBV9 and TRBJ2-1, with 10 nucleotides matching TRBD2. CDR3 length: 16 amino acids. Germline assignment: CDR1 SGDLS and CDR2 YYNGEE. V gave up 2 bases and J gave up 6 bases; unmatched junction bases: 8. Full variable domain (outside the CDR3, taken from reference TRBV9 and TRBJ2-1): DSGVTQTPKHLITATGQRVTLRCSPRSGDLSVYWYQQSLDQGLQFLIQYYNGEERAKGNILERFSAQQFPDLHSELNLSSLELGDSALYFCASSVGRTSGFNEQFFGPGTRLTVL.

In its sample, this clonotype was seen a few times. The rearrangement uses TRBV7-9 and TRBJ2-3, with a tentative D call TRBD2 (7 bases). Trimming shortened V by 4 bases and J by 5 bases, and 13 bases separated the two germline ends. CDR3 length: 14 amino acids. From germline, CDR1 is SEHNR and CDR2 FQNEAQ (reference sequence). The chain's CDR3 is CASSSGLGGDTQYF. The CDR3 region has the DNA TGTGCCAGCAGCTCAGGACTAGGGGGAGATACGCAGTATTTT.

This chain joins TRBV20-1 and TRBJ2-7; TRBD2 agrees at 7 bases. Trimming at V came to 0 bases and at J to 0 bases, leaving 8 bases not matched to a gene. The CDR3 consists of 16 residues. The germline gives CDR1 DFQATT, CDR2 SNEGSKA (reference sequence). CDR3 region: CSARDPPGGSSYEQYF. In DNA form, the CDR3 reads TGCAGTGCTAGAGATCCCCCCGGGGGGAGCTCCTACGAGCAGTACTTC.

This clonotype was observed a handful of times. V usage is TRBV24-1 and J usage is TRBJ2-1, with D perhaps being TRBD1 or TRBD2 (6 bases each). Trimming removed 2 bases from V and 6 bases from J, with 16 bases in between. The CDR3 loop spans 16 amino acids. In germline, CDR1 is KGHDR, CDR2 SFDVKD. The CDR3 region is CATSDWGAGQSNEQFF. The CDR3 DNA sequence: TGTGCCACCAGTGATTGGGGGGCAGGCCAAAGCAATGAGCAGTTCTTC.

The table lists this clonotype with a few counts. V usage is TRBV12-3 or TRBV12-4 and J usage is TRBJ2-1; D ambiguous. Trimming took 10 bases from V and 6 from J, leaving 1 base between them. CDR3 size: 8 residues. The CDR3 DNA sequence: TGTGCCATCAATGAGCAGTTCTTC. It yields the protein CAINEQFF.

V is TRBV9 and J is TRBJ1-1; 10 bases are a match to TRBD1. After removal of 4 bases from V and 2 bases from J, the junction contained 5 bases not matched to a gene. In germline, CDR1 is SGDLS, CDR2 YYNGEE. This CDR3 is built from 15 residues. In nucleotides, the CDR3 is TGTGCCAGCAGCCAGACAGGGGGCCCAAACACTGAAGCTTTCTTT. This gives the protein CASSQTGGPNTEAFF.

This clonotype was detected only a few times. The V gene is TRBV28, the J gene TRBJ2-5; TRBD2 matches 10 bases. Germline V gene lookup returns CDR1 MDHEN and CDR2 SYDVKM. The CDR3 is 17 amino acids. Losses at the gene ends were 5 bases for V and 2 bases for J; bases not matched to a gene: 11. CDR3 sequence (DNA): TGTGCCAGCAGTCTCTCCCTAATGACTAGCGGGCAAGAGACCCAGTACTTC. Amino acids: CASSLSLMTSGQETQYF.

This clonotype was observed a handful of times. This sequence joins TRBV4-1 and TRBJ2-5; D possibly uses TRBD1 or TRBD2 (5 bases each). V shed 6 bases and J shed 5 bases, with 16 bases lying between them. This CDR3 is built from 14 residues. Looked up from germline, CDR1 is MGHRA and CDR2 is YSYEKL. The CDR3 spells CASSLGWDAETQYF. CDR3 coding DNA: TGCGCCAGCAGTCTTGGGTGGGACGCGGAGACCCAGTACTTC.

This clonotype has a count of ten or more. The rearrangement links TRBV6-5 to TRBJ2-1; no reliable D call. The CDR3 is 17 amino acids. Germline V lookup: CDR1 MNHEY, CDR2 SVGAGI. V lost 0 bases and J lost 2, with 14 bases in between. CDR3 sequence (DNA): TGTGCCAGCAGTTACTCCCGAAGGGTCCTAACCTACAATGAGCAGTTCTTC. Its protein is CASSYSRRVLTYNEQFF.

This clonotype has just a few counts. The chain uses TRBV10-2 and TRBJ2-3; D is perhaps TRBD2 (5 bases). Germline CDR1 and CDR2: WSHSY and SAAADI. Trimming left V 8 bases short and J 2 bases short, with 14 bases between. The CDR3 length is 14 residues. The chain's CDR3 is CASAGGLYTDTQYF. The CDR3 DNA is TGCGCCAGCGCAGGCGGACTGTACACAGATACGCAGTATTTT.

This clonotype was seen at least ten times. This chain joins TRBV28 and TRBJ2-7, with D perhaps matching TRBD1 (5 bases). The germline gives CDR1 MDHEN, CDR2 SYDVKM. The CDR3 extends over 14 amino acids. The V end was cut by 4 bases, the J end by 2 bases, with 12 bases between. CDR3 sequence (DNA): TGTGCCAGCAGTTCAAGGACACGACCCTACGAGCAGTACTTC. Its translation: CASSSRTRPYEQYF.

This clonotype was detected a few times. The rearrangement links TRBV6-5 to TRBJ1-1; D uncertain. This CDR3 comprises 12 residues. In germline, CDR1 is MNHEY, CDR2 SVGAGI. V lost 9 bases, J lost 7 bases, and 15 bases lay in between. The CDR3 loop reads CASRPGDSEAFF. DNA of the CDR3: TGTGCCAGTAGGCCGGGAGATAGTGAAGCTTTCTTT.

This clonotype has only a few counts. The V gene is TRBV29-1, the J gene TRBJ2-7, with 7 bases matching TRBD2. This CDR3 region has 15 residues. Germline CDR1 SQVTM, CDR2 ANQGSEA. V lost 3 bases and J lost 2; bases outside the gene matches: 10. CDR3 sequence (DNA): TGCAGCGTTGACGTCAGCGGGGTAGGCGCCTACGAGCAGTACTTC. It translates to CSVDVSGVGAYEQYF.

This clonotype was seen only a few times. The chain links TRBV10-2 to TRBJ1-5; TRBD1 might be the D (5 bases). The V end was cut by 6 bases, the J end by 0 bases, with 12 bases between. The germline CDR1 and CDR2 sequences are WSHSY and SAAADI. This CDR3 is 15 amino acids long. CDR3 sequence: CASRLGHLSNQPQHF. For the CDR3, the DNA is TGCGCCAGCAGGCTCGGACATCTTAGCAATCAGCCCCAGCATTTT.